This T cell receptor beta chain was sequenced during a study of T cell repertoires in cytomegalovirus infection. With respect to this clonotype: The antigen remains unidentified.

From the reads, TCRdb called clonotypes with MiXCR, one entry per CDR3 protein. The data show about 830,000 distinct CDR3 sequences, with about 33% seen just once and around an eighth held by the top ten. The sequences come from cultured CD8+ T cells from PBMCs, collected from culture after CMV antigen stimulation. This TCR derives from a human donor in good health (CMV status not recorded). Some clones in this sample may be carry-over from other donors' samples.

Here the CDR3 DNA reads TGCAGTGCTAGGACTAGCGGGACATACAATGAGCAGTTCTTC. Amino acid sequence: CSARTSGTYNEQFF. This sequence joins TRBV20-1 and TRBJ2-1; TRBD2 matches at 11 bases. Germline lookup yields CDR1 DFQATT and CDR2 SNEGSKA (reference sequence). The length of the CDR3 is 14 residues. After removal of 3 bases from V and 4 bases from J, the junction contained 2 bases not matched to a gene.